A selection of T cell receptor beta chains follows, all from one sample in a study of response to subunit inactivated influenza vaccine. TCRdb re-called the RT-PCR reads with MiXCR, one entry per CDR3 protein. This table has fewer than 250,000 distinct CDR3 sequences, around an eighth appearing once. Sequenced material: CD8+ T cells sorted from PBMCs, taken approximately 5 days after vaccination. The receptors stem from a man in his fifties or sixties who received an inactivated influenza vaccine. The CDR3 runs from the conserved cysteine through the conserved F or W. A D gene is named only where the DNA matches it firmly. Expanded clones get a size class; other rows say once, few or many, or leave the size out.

TGTGCCAGCCTTAAGCGACCAGAGAACACTGAAGCTTTCTTT,CASLKRPENTEAFF,many,-,TRBJ1-1,TRBV6-2/TRBV6-3
TGTGCCAGCAGCCAAGATCTAACATTTATACCGGGACAGGGTTACGAGCAGTACTTC,CASSQDLTFIPGQGYEQYF,many,TRBD1,TRBJ2-7,TRBV4-2
TGTGCCAGCAGCTTTGACCCGGGCTGGGCTGGGGCCAACGTCCTGACTTTC,CASSFDPGWAGANVLTF,-,-,TRBJ2-6,TRBV7-9
TGTGCCAGCTATATAGGGGGAACCGCCGGGGAGCTGTTTTTT,CASYIGGTAGELFF,-,-,TRBJ2-2,TRBV7-9
TGTGCCAGCAGCCCAGAAAGAGCTAACTATGGCTACACCTTC,CASSPERANYGYTF,-,-,TRBJ1-2,TRBV21-1
TGTGCCAGCAGTGACACTCTGGGCAGTCAAGAGACCCAGTACTTC,CASSDTLGSQETQYF,few,-,TRBJ2-5,TRBV28
TGCAGCGTTGAAGACCGCGGGGGGGGTACAGATACGCAGTATTTT,CSVEDRGGGTDTQYF,many,TRBD2,TRBJ2-3,TRBV29-1
TGTGCCAGCAGCGAGGCAAGGACCTCCGAGCAGTACTTC,CASSEARTSEQYF,few,-,TRBJ2-7,TRBV12-3/TRBV12-4
TGTGCCAGCAGTTTAGCGGGAGCGGATAGTGAGCAGTTCTTC,CASSLAGADSEQFF,few,-,TRBJ2-1,TRBV12-3/TRBV12-4
TGTGCCAGCAGTTACGAGGACGGCCAAGAGACCCAGTACTTC,CASSYEDGQETQYF,-,-,TRBJ2-5,TRBV6-2/TRBV6-3
TGTGCCAGTTTTACTCAGGGACAGAGTCTTGAAGCTTTCTTT,CASFTQGQSLEAFF,-,TRBD1,TRBJ1-1,TRBV2
TGTGCCAGCAGCTTTATCCCGACGGAGGTCTCTGGAAACACCATATATTTT,CASSFIPTEVSGNTIYF,few,-,TRBJ1-3,TRBV7-2
TGCAGTGTCTCCCCGGGACTAGCGGGGGGGCTTTTCGACACCGGGGAGCTGTTTTTT,CSVSPGLAGGLFDTGELFF,few,TRBD2,TRBJ2-2,TRBV20-1
TGTGCAAGCGGGGGACTAGCGTCTTTTAATGAGCAGTTCTTC,CASGGLASFNEQFF,-,TRBD2,TRBJ2-1,TRBV6-1
TGTGCCAGCAGTTATCTCGGCAGGGAGAGCTTC,CASSYLGRESF,-,-,TRBJ1-2,TRBV6-2/TRBV6-3
TGTGCCAGCAGGGAAGCGGGGAAGCAGTACTTC,CASREAGKQYF,few,TRBD2,TRBJ2-7,TRBV12-3/TRBV12-4
TGTGCCAGCAGTCCGGCGGGGAGCGGGGAGCTGTTTTTT,CASSPAGSGELFF,many,-,TRBJ2-2,TRBV7-9
TGTGCCACCAGTGATTTGGATCGGCTGCGAGGAGGGCAGTTCTTC,CATSDLDRLRGGQFF,few,-,TRBJ2-1,TRBV24-1
TGTGCCAGCAGCCATACTTCGGGTGAAAAACTGTTTTTT,CASSHTSGEKLFF,-,-,TRBJ1-4,TRBV14
TGTGCCAGCAGCTCCCCCATGACTAGCGGGAGCTCCTACGAGCAGTACTTC,CASSSPMTSGSSYEQYF,-,TRBD2,TRBJ2-7,TRBV7-6
TGCGCCAGCAGTGAAGGGGTAACCGGGGAGCTGTTTTTT,CASSEGVTGELFF,many,-,TRBJ2-2,TRBV10-1
TGTGCCAGCGCGCCTTGGGGTGGGTATGGCTACACCTTC,CASAPWGGYGYTF,-,-,TRBJ1-2,TRBV5-5
TGCGCCAGCAGTGTGGGACAGGGGAAAGACCATGAGCAGTTCTTC,CASSVGQGKDHEQFF,few,TRBD1,TRBJ2-1,TRBV10-2
TGTGCCAGCAGTGAAATCGGACAGGGGGTCCAGCCCCAGCATTTT,CASSEIGQGVQPQHF,-,TRBD1,TRBJ1-5,TRBV2
TGTGCCAGCAGCCCAGGGGGGGGCCCTCAGCCCCAGCATTTT,CASSPGGGPQPQHF,many,TRBD1,TRBJ1-5,TRBV9
TGCGCCAGCAGCCAAGGTCAGGGGCCTCGCACAGATACGCAGTATTTT,CASSQGQGPRTDTQYF,-,-,TRBJ2-3,TRBV4-3
TGCAGCGTCGAAGGACTAGCTTACAATGAGCAGTTCTTC,CSVEGLAYNEQFF,many,TRBD2,TRBJ2-1,TRBV29-1
TGTGCCAGCAGCCCCCCGGGCAGGGGAGACAATGAGCAGTTCTTC,CASSPPGRGDNEQFF,few,-,TRBJ2-1,TRBV9
TGCGCCAGCAGCCAAGGGTCTGGAGTTACCTACGAGCAGTACTTC,CASSQGSGVTYEQYF,-,-,TRBJ2-7,TRBV4-3
TGCGCCAGCAGCCTGAGACTAGCGGGGGATAAAAGCTCCTACAATGAGCAGTTCTTC,CASSLRLAGDKSSYNEQFF,few,TRBD2,TRBJ2-1,TRBV4-1
TGCAGTGCCACTAGCGCTACTTCCTACGAGCAGTACTTC,CSATSATSYEQYF,many,TRBD2,TRBJ2-7,TRBV20-1
TGTGCCAGCAGTATACCGGGACAGGGGGTAGATACGCAGTATTTT,CASSIPGQGVDTQYF,-,TRBD1,TRBJ2-3,TRBV27
TGTGCCAGCAGCTTGGGGACAGGGAGTATAGGTCAGCCCCAGCATTTT,CASSLGTGSIGQPQHF,many,TRBD1,TRBJ1-5,TRBV5-5
TGTGCCAGCAGCGTTGGGAGCGAGCAGTACTTC,CASSVGSEQYF,many,-,TRBJ2-7,TRBV9
TGTGCCAGCAGCGTCGTGGGGGGGAACACTGAAGCTTTCTTT,CASSVVGGNTEAFF,few,-,TRBJ1-1,TRBV4-2
TGCGCCAGCAGCTTGTTAGTCGTAGGGACTAGCGGACAAGAGACCCAGTACTTC,CASSLLVVGTSGQETQYF,-,TRBD2,TRBJ2-5,TRBV5-1
TGCAGTGCTAGTCTCGGGGGCTATAGCAATCAGCCCCAGCATTTT,CSASLGGYSNQPQHF,-,-,TRBJ1-5,TRBV20-1
TGCGCCAGCAGCCAAGATCACGACTATAACAATGAGCAGTTCTTC,CASSQDHDYNNEQFF,few,-,TRBJ2-1,TRBV4-3
TGTGCCAGCAGCTGGACTAGCGGGAGTCAAGATACGCAGTATTTT,CASSWTSGSQDTQYF,many,TRBD2,TRBJ2-3,TRBV13
TGTGCCAGCAGTGAAGCACGGTATAGCAATCAGCCCCAGCATTTT,CASSEARYSNQPQHF,few,-,TRBJ1-5,TRBV6-1